A selection of T cell receptor beta chains follows, all from one sample in a study of cytomegalovirus exposure and HLA in healthy donors. The table came from immunoSEQ multiplex PCR; TCRdb's copy has only in-frame clones and leaves some out. The sample contains 150,000 to 200,000 clones, approximately 80% of which appear only once. Sequencing was done on a sample of PBMCs. The receptors shown here come from a woman in her twenties or thirties in good health and CMV-seronegative. The CDR3 runs from the conserved cysteine through the conserved F or W. D genes are given only for firm matches. Size values are once, few and many counts, or a class for expanded clones, and some rows have none.

>TRBV2|-|TRBJ2-1|-|15
TGTGCCAGCAGTGAAGTGGAGCTAGTGGGGGGTGAGCAGTTCTTC
CASSEVELVGGEQFF
>TRBV5-1|TRBD1|TRBJ1-1|-|16
TGCGCCAGCAGCTTGCCAGGGGGCCGGCTTGACACTGAAGCTTTCTTT
CASSLPGGRLDTEAFF
>TRBV28|TRBD2|TRBJ2-2|-|15
TGTGCCAGCAGTTTTAGCGGGAGTAACACCGGGGAGCTGTTTTTT
CASSFSGSNTGELFF
>TRBV7-2|-|TRBJ1-3|-|17
TGTGCCAGCAGCTTAGTGGGGCAGGGGTTGTCTGGAAACACCATATATTTT
CASSLVGQGLSGNTIYF
>TRBV5-6|-|TRBJ2-7|-|14
TGTGCCAGCAGCTTGGCCGGTTCCTCCTACGAGCAGTACTTC
CASSLAGSSYEQYF
>TRBV5-8|TRBD1|TRBJ1-1|few|14
TGTGCCAGCAGCCGCCGGACAGGGTACACTGAAGCTTTCTTT
CASSRRTGYTEAFF
>TRBV5-6|TRBD2|TRBJ2-3|-|17
TGTGCCAGCAGCTTGCGGACTAGCGGGGGGAACACAGATACGCAGTATTTT
CASSLRTSGGNTDTQYF
>TRBV25-1|-|TRBJ1-5|-|14
TGTGCCAGCAGTCCTGTAGGGGGCAATCAGCCCCAGCATTTT
CASSPVGGNQPQHF
>TRBV19|-|TRBJ1-2|-|17
TGTGCCAGTAGTATGGGAGCTCGGGAGTCCGCCCGGAATGGCTACACCTTC
CASSMGARESARNGYTF
>TRBV6-5|TRBD2|TRBJ2-7|few|14
TGTGCCAGCAGAACTCTAGCGGCCTTCTCCGAGCAGTACTTC
CASRTLAAFSEQYF
>TRBV15|-|TRBJ2-7|-|16
TGTGCCACCAGCACCCCTGCAGGGGAAGAGGCAGACGAGCAGTACTTC
CATSTPAGEEADEQYF
>TRBV19|TRBD1|TRBJ2-7|-|14
TGTGCCAGTAGTATGGACAGGGGGTCCTACGAGCAGTACTTC
CASSMDRGSYEQYF
>TRBV30|-|TRBJ1-6|-|15
TGTGCCTGGAGGTCGGCGGTCATGGGTAATTCACCCCTCCACTTT
CAWRSAVMGNSPLHF
>TRBV7-9|TRBD2|TRBJ2-2|-|15
TGTGCCAGCAGCTTTCCAGCGGGGGCGAATGGGGAGCTGTTTTTT
CASSFPAGANGELFF
>TRBV27|-|TRBJ1-2|-|17
TGTGCCAGCAGTTTGAACCCCCTGGGGACACCGAACTATGGCTACACCTTC
CASSLNPLGTPNYGYTF
>TRBV5-5|-|TRBJ2-5|once|13
TGTGCCAGTCTCAGGGGCTCGGGTGAGACCCAGTACTTC
CASLRGSGETQYF
>TRBV27|TRBD1|TRBJ2-4|once|18
TGTGCCAGCAGTCCCGACAGGGGGCTCAGACTAGCCAAAAACATTCAGTACTTC
CASSPDRGLRLAKNIQYF
>TRBV10-3|-|TRBJ2-2|-|15
TGTGCCATCAGTGATCGACACCTGAACACCGGGGAGCTGTTTTTT
CAISDRHLNTGELFF
>TRBV5-6|-|TRBJ1-5|-|15
TGTGCCAGCAGCCTGGGAACAGGACGTAATCAGCCCCAGCATTTT
CASSLGTGRNQPQHF
>TRBV10-3|-|TRBJ2-1|-|16
TGTGCCATCAGTGGAGGACGGGACAACTCCTACAATGAGCAGTTCTTC
CAISGGRDNSYNEQFF
>TRBV9|-|TRBJ1-4|-|12
TGTGCCAGCAGCGGCGTTAATGAAAAACTGTTTTTT
CASSGVNEKLFF
>TRBV7-9|TRBD1|TRBJ1-2|few|15
TGTGCCAGCAGCTTAGAAGGGACAGGGGGACGTGGCTACACCTTC
CASSLEGTGGRGYTF
>TRBV6-5|-|TRBJ2-5|few|11
TGTGCCAGCAGCCGGCAGGACTCCCAGTACTTC
CASSRQDSQYF
>TRBV4-3|-|TRBJ2-7|-|16
TGCGCCAGCAGCCAAGATCGGGCGGGATGGACCTACGAGCAGTACTTC
CASSQDRAGWTYEQYF
>TRBV28|TRBD2|TRBJ2-3|-|15
TGTGCCAGCAGTGAGCCAGCGGGAGGGACAGATACGCAGTATTTT
CASSEPAGGTDTQYF
>TRBV5-8|TRBD1|TRBJ1-1|-|17
TGTGCCAGCAGCTTGGAGGGGGACAGAGTGTTGCGCACTGAAGCTTTCTTT
CASSLEGDRVLRTEAFF
>TRBV30|TRBD1|TRBJ1-2|-|14
TGTGCCTGGAGTGCGACAGGGGCGAATTATGGCTACACCTTC
CAWSATGANYGYTF
>TRBV6-5|-|TRBJ1-4|few|15
TGTGCCAGCAGTTACTCGCGGGGCCTTAATGAAAAACTGTTTTTT
CASSYSRGLNEKLFF
>TRBV9|-|TRBJ2-5|-|15
TGTGCCAGCAGCGTTAATACAGGGAGAGGGGAGACCCAGTACTTC
CASSVNTGRGETQYF
>TRBV4-1|-|TRBJ1-2|-|16
TGCGCCAGCAGCCAAGATTGGGGACAACCTAACTATGGCTACACCTTC
CASSQDWGQPNYGYTF
>TRBV6-5|TRBD2|TRBJ2-7|-|16
TGTGCCAGCAGTTACTCCGGGACTAGCGGGACCTACGAGCAGTACTTC
CASSYSGTSGTYEQYF
>TRBV28|TRBD1|TRBJ2-7|once|14
TGTGCCAGCAGCCCGGGACAGGGGGCGTGGGAGCAGTACTTC
CASSPGQGAWEQYF
>TRBV7-3|-|TRBJ1-1|-|13
TGTGCCAGCGCGAAGCAACTGAACACTGAAGCTTTCTTT
CASAKQLNTEAFF
>TRBV2|TRBD1|TRBJ1-1|-|15
TGTGCCAGCAGTGCTCGGGACAGTCTGAACACTGAAGCTTTCTTT
CASSARDSLNTEAFF